The 20 T cell receptor beta chains listed next were all sequenced from one sample in a study of T-cell reconstitution after alpha-beta-depleted transplantation in children. It was with unique molecular identifiers that the TCRbeta library was prepared. From the PCR reads, TCRdb called clonotypes with MiXCR, one entry per CDR3 protein. The repertoire has around 440,000 distinct CDR3 sequences, 15% to 20% of them found once; the top ten carry approximately 28%. The sample consisted of PBMCs, mostly from graft donor cells, taken 360 days after TCRalphabeta/CD19-depleted stem cell transplant. The receptors were sampled from a boy under three years old who had a stem cell transplant for Wiskott-Aldrich syndrome, so the T cells may come from the graft donor.

The chain uses TRBV7-9 and TRBJ2-5, with a possible D match to TRBD1 (6 bases). Germline CDR1 and CDR2: SEHNR and FQNEAQ (reference sequence). This CDR3 contains 16 residues. Between the trimmed V and J ends, which lost 5 bases and 3 bases, there was a span of 19 bases. The CDR3 sequence is CASSLLRGNGKETQYF. The DNA of the CDR3 is TGTGCCAGCAGCCTACTCAGGGGTAATGGAAAAGAGACCCAGTACTTC.

The chain is built from TRBV7-8 and TRBJ2-5; 11 bases are a match to TRBD1. This CDR3 comprises 14 residues. Germline V gives CDR1 SGHVS, CDR2 FQNEAQ. V was clipped by 4 bases and J by 5 bases; unmatched bases: 3. The CDR3: CASSSGQGAETQYF. CDR3 DNA sequence: TGTGCCAGCAGCTCCGGACAGGGGGCTGAGACCCAGTACTTC.

This clonotype was picked up one time. The chain joins TRBV2 to TRBJ2-6; D may be TRBD2 (7 bases). The V end was cut by 7 bases, the J end by 0 bases, with 13 bases between. This CDR3 has 16 residues. CDR1 is SNHLY, CDR2 FYNNEI, per germline. The CDR3 DNA sequence: TGTGCCAGCAATCGGGGGGCCCGCTCTGGGGCCAACGTCCTGACTTTC. Translation: CASNRGARSGANVLTF.

This clonotype was counted a few times. This chain connects TRBV6-5 to TRBJ1-4; tentatively, D is TRBD1 (5 bases). V shed 0 bases and J shed 11 bases, with 7 bases lying between them. The length of the CDR3 is 12 residues. Germline lookup yields CDR1 MNHEY and CDR2 SVGAGI. This CDR3 reads CASSYSGGKLFF. CDR3 nucleotides: TGTGCCAGCAGTTACTCGGGGGGTAAACTGTTTTTT.

The chain carries TRBV5-1 and TRBJ2-7, with D perhaps matching TRBD1 (5 bases). The CDR3 has 18 residues. Trimming cost V 3 bases and J 0 bases, with 22 bases left between them. Germline V gene sequence: CDR1 SGHRS, CDR2 YFSETQ. CDR3 sequence reads: CASSSVDSDGLFSYEQYF. Here the CDR3 DNA reads TGCGCCAGCAGCTCTGTCGACAGTGACGGTCTTTTCTCCTACGAGCAGTACTTC.

This chain links TRBV7-2 with TRBJ2-1, with D perhaps TRBD2 (7 bases). Germline CDR1 and CDR2: SGHTA and FQGNSA. This CDR3 contains 16 residues. Trimming stripped 1 base from V and 6 bases from J, with 16 bases between. Written as DNA, the CDR3 is TGTGCCAGCAGCTTAGTAGGGGGAGGGGTGGGCAATGAGCAGTTCTTC. It translates to CASSLVGGGVGNEQFF.

This clonotype occurred a few times. J is TRBJ1-2 and V is TRBV18; the match to TRBD1 covers 9 bases. The CDR3 has 14 amino acids. Trimming removed 3 bases from V and 4 bases from J; junction bases left unmatched: 3. Germline assignment: CDR1 KGHSH and CDR2 LQKENI. CDR3 sequence (DNA): TGTGCCAGCTCACCTAGGACAGGGGCCTATGGCTACACCTTC. Translating gives CASSPRTGAYGYTF.

This clonotype was observed a few times. This rearrangement joins TRBV7-9 to TRBJ2-3; 9 nucleotides align to TRBD2. The V gene end was trimmed by 5 bases and the J gene end by 4 bases; junction bases not matched to a gene: 4. Germline CDR1 reads SEHNR; CDR2 reads FQNEAQ (reference sequence). The CDR3 extends over 14 amino acids. The CDR3 spells CASSQGLAPDTQYF. The CDR3, as DNA: TGTGCCAGCAGCCAGGGACTAGCCCCAGATACGCAGTATTTT. The variable domain in full, completed from reference TRBV7-9 and TRBJ2-3, reads DTGVSQNPRHKITKRGQNVTFRCDPISEHNRLYWYRQTLGQGPEFLTYFQNEAQLEKSRLLSDRFSAERPKGSFSTLEIQRTEQGDSAMYLCASSQGLAPDTQYFGPGTRLTVL.

The chain carries TRBV12-5 and TRBJ2-3, with TRBD2 matching 11 bases. The CDR3 is 17 amino acids. In germline, CDR1 is LGHNT, CDR2 FRNRAP. With 3 bases clipped from V and 2 bases from J, the junction kept 7 bases outside the gene matches. CDR3 sequence (DNA): TGTGCTAGTGGTTTCGGACTAGCGGGCGATACCACAGATACGCAGTATTTT. Translating it yields CASGFGLAGDTTDTQYF.

V gene TRBV29-1 combines with J gene TRBJ2-1, with TRBD1 identical over 7 bases. The V gene's germline CDR1 is SQVTM and CDR2 ANQGSEA. Trimming at V came to 6 bases and at J to 9 bases, leaving 17 bases not matched to a gene. This CDR3 has 15 residues. CDR3 DNA: TGCAGCGTGGAATACCGGGACAGAGCGTATGGTGAGCAGTTCTTC. It yields the protein CSVEYRDRAYGEQFF.

Of note for this clonotype: This clone may be a read error of a much larger clone one base away. The chain is built from TRBV6-1 and TRBJ2-7; possible D gene TRBD2, 6 bases. This CDR3 has 12 residues. Trimming took 6 bases from V and 2 from J, leaving 8 bases between them. In germline, CDR1 is MNHNS, CDR2 SASEGT. CDR3 nucleotides: TGTGCCAGCAGGGGACTTCCCTACGAGCAGTACTTC. This codes for CASRGLPYEQYF.

This clonotype was counted many times. The chain joins TRBV12-3 or TRBV12-4 to TRBJ2-3, with TRBD1 matching 7 bases. The V segment lost 5 bases and the J segment 6 bases; nucleotides outside the gene matches: 11. The CDR3 sequence is 15 residues long. As DNA, the CDR3 is TGTGCCAGCAGTCTAGACAGGGTCCTGCAGGATACGCAGTATTTT. This translates into CASSLDRVLQDTQYF.

In DNA form, the CDR3 reads TGTGCCATCAGTGAGCGGCAGAGCCAAGAGACCCAGTACTTC. As protein: CAISERQSQETQYF. The chain recombines TRBV10-3 with TRBJ2-5; D gene uncertain. The CDR3 has 14 amino acids. V shed 2 bases and J shed 1 base, with 8 bases lying between them. CDR1 ENHRY and CDR2 SYGVKD come from the germline V gene.

This clonotype appeared a few times. The chain links TRBV5-6 to TRBJ2-5; tentative D call: TRBD1 (7 bases). The germline CDR1 and CDR2 sequences are SGHDT and YYEEEE. The V end lost 7 bases, the J end lost 4 bases, and 11 bases lay between the germline ends. The CDR3 is 12 residues long. CDR3 sequence reads: CASSGGTETQYF. The DNA of the CDR3 is TGTGCCAGCTCAGGGGGGACAGAGACCCAGTACTTC.

The chain is built from TRBV7-2 and TRBJ1-4, with TRBD1 as a possible D gene (5 bases). CDR1 SGHTA and CDR2 FQGNSA come from the germline V gene. V was trimmed by 5 bases and J by 2 bases, leaving 18 bases between them. This CDR3 is 17 amino acids long. CDR3 sequence reads: CASSLSAPEGTNEKLFF. As DNA, the CDR3 is TGTGCCAGCAGCCTAAGCGCCCCGGAGGGGACTAATGAAAAACTGTTTTTT.

This clonotype was observed a handful of times. This sequence joins TRBV12-3 or TRBV12-4 and TRBJ2-5; possible D gene TRBD2, 7 bases. V was trimmed by 4 bases and J by 6 bases, leaving 21 bases between them. CDR3 length equals 16 residues. CDR3 region: CASSSWGGAQSQTQYF. DNA of the CDR3: TGTGCCAGCAGTTCTTGGGGGGGGGCCCAGTCCCAGACCCAGTACTTC.

The chain couples TRBV6-5 to TRBJ2-1, with D maybe TRBD1 (5 bases). Looked up from germline, CDR1 is MNHEY and CDR2 is SVGAGI. This CDR3 region has 14 residues. Trimming took 8 bases from V and 8 from J, leaving 19 bases between them. CDR3 loop: CASGFRQPRDEQFF. The DNA of the CDR3 is TGTGCCAGCGGTTTTCGACAGCCAAGGGATGAGCAGTTCTTC.

The chain combines TRBV5-1 with TRBJ2-7; a weak D match, TRBD1 (6 bases). This CDR3 is 15 amino acids long. Germline V gene lookup returns CDR1 SGHRS and CDR2 YFSETQ. The V end lost 0 bases, the J end lost 0 bases, and 10 bases lay between the germline ends. The CDR3 sequence is CASSLVGDISYEQYF. In nucleotides, the CDR3 is TGCGCCAGCAGCTTGGTGGGGGACATCTCCTACGAGCAGTACTTC.

The chain combines TRBV18 with TRBJ2-1; 8 bases fit TRBD2. Germline-derived CDR1 and CDR2 are KGHSH and LQKENI. The V and J ends lost 2 bases and 5 bases, in that order; junction bases with no gene match: 5. This CDR3 spans 15 amino acids. DNA for the CDR3: TGTGCCAGCTCACCATGGGGACTAGTCGACAATGAGCAGTTCTTC. This translates into CASSPWGLVDNEQFF.

This chain connects TRBV20-1 to TRBJ2-5, with 8 bases aligning to TRBD1. This CDR3 spans 14 amino acids. CDR1 is DFQATT and CDR2 is SNEGSKA in the germline V gene (reference sequence). V gave up 0 bases and J gave up 5 bases; unmatched junction bases: 5. The CDR3 DNA reads as TGCAGTGCTAGAGAAAACAGGGGGAAGGAGACCCAGTACTTC. It translates to CSARENRGKETQYF.